One sample yielded the 25 T cell receptor beta chains listed below, sequenced in a study of OX40 agonist ivuxolimab in advanced cancers. The assay was immunoSEQ multiplex PCR, and TCRdb's table has in-frame clones only and misses some. The sample lists more than 50,000 clones, around 86% occurring once. This specimen consisted of CD4+ or CD8+ T cells sorted from blood, obtained in a trial of the OX40 agonist ivuxolimab. These receptors originate from an adult with an advanced solid tumor such as melanoma, head and neck, liver or kidney cancer.

This CDR3 reads CASSESNTGDGGYTF. CDR3 coding DNA: TGCGCCAGCAGTGAGTCGAACACTGGAGATGGAGGCTACACCTTC. The J gene is TRBJ1-2, the V gene TRBV10-2; D call uncertain. Between the trimmed V and J ends, which lost 0 bases and 8 bases, there was a span of 16 bases. Germline values: CDR1 WSHSY, CDR2 SAAADI. The CDR3 loop spans 15 amino acids.

This clone was found once. The chain couples TRBV5-6 to TRBJ2-7; possibly TRBD1 for D (5 bases). CDR3 size: 15 residues. V was shortened by 4 bases and J by 5 bases, with 19 bases between the two germline ends. CDR1 and CDR2 from the germline V gene are SGHDT and YYEEEE. The CDR3 nucleotides read TGTGCCAGCAGCGCCGGGTCAGGGATTCGGAACGAGCAGTACTTC. Translated, it gives CASSAGSGIRNEQYF.

This chain joins TRBV19 and TRBJ2-1; 10 bases agree with TRBD1. This CDR3 contains 16 residues. With V trimmed by 1 base and J by 4 bases, 4 bases remained unmatched. Germline CDR1 reads LNHDA; CDR2 reads SQIVND (reference sequence). CDR3 DNA: TGTGCCAGTAGTATAGTTGGGACAGGGGCTTACAATGAGCAGTTCTTC. This codes for CASSIVGTGAYNEQFF.

The sample holds one count of this clone. V and J are TRBV7-9 and TRBJ1-2; D remains unclear. V lost 4 bases and J 1 base, leaving 7 bases between the germline ends. The germline CDR1 and CDR2 sequences are SEHNR and FQNEAQ (reference sequence). The CDR3 totals 13 residues. CDR3 in amino acids: CASSSGDNYGYTF. The CDR3 nucleotides read TGTGCCAGCAGCTCGGGAGATAACTATGGCTACACCTTC.

The V gene is TRBV2, the J gene TRBJ2-2, with D uncertain. The CDR3 consists of 17 residues. Trimming shortened V by 6 bases and J by 4 bases, and 21 bases separated the two germline ends. Per germline, CDR1 SNHLY and CDR2 FYNNEI. CDR3 residues: CASSWSRDNPTTGELFF. The CDR3 DNA reads TGTGCCAGCAGCTGGTCGAGAGACAACCCGACCACCGGGGAGCTGTTTTTT.

V is TRBV9 and J is TRBJ1-4; possible D gene TRBD1, 6 bases. The CDR3 has 15 amino acids. V lost 4 bases and J lost 7, with 17 bases in between. From germline, CDR1 is SGDLS and CDR2 YYNGEE. CDR3 sequence reads: CASSSGGQAGEKLFF. CDR3 DNA: TGTGCCAGCAGCTCGGGGGGGCAGGCCGGTGAAAAACTGTTTTTT.

The rearrangement uses TRBV7-8 and TRBJ2-7; D is ambiguous. There are 14 residues in the CDR3. Per germline, CDR1 SGHVS and CDR2 FQNEAQ. V lost 2 bases and J 0 bases, leaving 8 bases between the germline ends. In DNA form, the CDR3 reads TGTGCCAGCAGCTTACTCTACAGCTCCTACGAGCAGTACTTC. Residues: CASSLLYSSYEQYF. The full variable domain, with the rest looked up from reference TRBV7-8 and TRBJ2-7, is GAGVSQSPRYKVAKRGQDVALRCDPISGHVSLFWYQQALGQGPEFLTYFQNEAQLDKSGLPSDRFFAERPEGSVSTLKIQRTQQEDSAVYLCASSLLYSSYEQYFGPGTRLTVT.

V and J are TRBV6-6 and TRBJ2-7; 11 bases line up with TRBD1. J lost 3 bases, V lost 6 bases, and 7 bases had no gene match. This CDR3 has 15 amino acids. Germline loops: CDR1 MNHNY, CDR2 SVGAGI (reference sequence). CDR3 protein: CASSDWDRGNYEQYF. In nucleotides, the CDR3 is TGTGCCAGCAGCGATTGGGACAGGGGGAACTACGAGCAGTACTTC.

The rearrangement links TRBV4-3 to TRBJ2-2, with 12 bases lining up with TRBD2. Trimming took 0 bases from V and 5 from J; bases not matched to a gene: 7. The CDR3 is made up of 18 amino acids. Germline V gene data show CDR1 as LGHNA and CDR2 as YSLEER. In nucleotides, the CDR3 is TGCGCCAGCAGCCAAGATCGGCTAGCGGGGGGGCTTACCGGGGAGCTGTTTTTT. As protein: CASSQDRLAGGLTGELFF.

This clone was picked up one time. The J gene is TRBJ2-1, the V gene TRBV29-1; D might be TRBD2 (6 bases). Germline CDR1 reads SQVTM; CDR2 reads ANQGSEA. V gave up 3 bases and J gave up 1 base, with 19 bases separating them. The CDR3 totals 17 residues. Here the CDR3 reads CSVDGLLVGGSYNEQFF. DNA for the CDR3: TGCAGCGTTGACGGCCTTTTAGTGGGGGGTTCCTACAATGAGCAGTTCTTC.

The V gene is TRBV5-6, the J gene TRBJ2-2; D is undetermined. The CDR3 consists of 15 residues. The germline CDR1 and CDR2 sequences are SGHDT and YYEEEE. V lost 2 bases to trimming and J lost 0 bases, with 8 bases between them. This chain's CDR3 is CASSLGSANTGELFF. The DNA for the CDR3 is TGTGCCAGCAGCTTAGGTTCCGCGAACACCGGGGAGCTGTTTTTT.

The rearrangement uses TRBV4-3 and TRBJ1-2, with 8 bases fitting TRBD1. Losses at the gene ends were 3 bases for V and 4 bases for J; bases not matched to a gene: 1. CDR1 and CDR2 (germline): LGHNA, YSLEER. This CDR3 contains 13 residues. The CDR3 protein is CASSHQGAYGYTF. CDR3 coding DNA: TGCGCCAGCAGCCATCAGGGGGCCTATGGCTACACCTTC.

V and J are TRBV18 and TRBJ1-1, with TRBD1 matching 7 bases. The CDR3 runs 14 residues. CDR1 KGHSH and CDR2 LQKENI come from the germline V gene. J lost 3 bases, V lost 2 bases, and 3 bases had no gene match. The CDR3 sequence is CASSPAGGDTEAFF. CDR3 nucleotides: TGTGCCAGCTCACCAGCAGGGGGGGACACTGAAGCTTTCTTT.

This rearrangement joins TRBV6-4 to TRBJ1-2; possibly TRBD1 for D (5 bases). The CDR3 contains 13 residues. The germline V and J ends were trimmed by 6 bases and 2 bases, with 10 bases remaining between them. The germline V gene encodes CDR1 MRHNA and CDR2 SNTAGT. The CDR3 here is CASREDTNYGYTF. DNA for the CDR3: TGTGCCAGCAGGGAGGACACCAACTATGGCTACACCTTC.

This chain joins TRBV28 and TRBJ2-7, with D perhaps TRBD2 (6 bases). Germline V gives CDR1 MDHEN, CDR2 SYDVKM. CDR3 size: 13 residues. The V and J ends lost 6 bases and 5 bases respectively, with 14 bases between them. The CDR3 region is CASSPLTGDEQYF. For the CDR3, the DNA is TGTGCCAGCAGCCCCTTGACGGGGGACGAGCAGTACTTC.

This rearrangement joins TRBV27 to TRBJ2-1; 7 nucleotides line up with TRBD2. With 5 bases clipped from V and 4 bases from J, the junction kept 8 bases outside the gene matches. This CDR3 has 15 residues. Germline V CDR1 and CDR2: MNHEY, SMNVEV (reference sequence). CDR3 loop: CASSPLGGTYNEQFF. The CDR3 bases are TGTGCCAGCAGTCCCCTGGGGGGGACTTACAATGAGCAGTTCTTC.

The gene calls are TRBV14 and TRBJ2-7; no reliable D call. V lost 3 bases and J lost 3, with 6 bases in between. Germline lookup yields CDR1 SGHDN and CDR2 FVKESK. The CDR3 extends over 12 amino acids. CDR3: CASSHVHYEQYF. CDR3 DNA: TGTGCCAGCAGCCATGTGCACTACGAGCAGTACTTC.

CDR3 sequence (DNA): TGCGCCAGCAGCTTAATAGGGGGCGGGAACACTGAAGCTTTCTTT. It translates to CASSLIGGGNTEAFF. This chain links TRBV5-1 with TRBJ1-1; 7 bases align to TRBD1. The CDR3 loop spans 15 amino acids. Unmatched junction bases numbered 5, after V lost 2 bases and J lost 1 base. Germline assignment: CDR1 SGHRS and CDR2 YFSETQ.

The chain combines TRBV28 with TRBJ2-3, with D unclear. Germline CDR1 reads MDHEN; CDR2 reads SYDVKM. V dropped 4 bases and J dropped 5 bases, with 4 bases sitting between them. CDR3 length: 11 amino acids. CDR3 sequence: CASSYIDTQYF. The CDR3 nucleotides are TGTGCCAGCAGTTATATAGATACGCAGTATTTT.

The rearrangement joins TRBV13 to TRBJ1-6; perhaps TRBD1 as D (6 bases). Germline loops: CDR1 PRHDT, CDR2 FYEKMQ (reference sequence). V gave up 1 base and J gave up 7 bases, with 8 bases separating them. The CDR3 loop spans 14 amino acids. The CDR3 DNA sequence: TGTGCCAGCAGCTTAGATCAGGGGAATTCACCCCTCCACTTT. Amino acid sequence: CASSLDQGNSPLHF.

The chain has TRBV6-5 and TRBJ2-1; D remains unclear. Germline V CDR1 and CDR2: MNHEY, SVGAGI. This CDR3 contains 12 residues. V was shortened by 6 bases and J by 7 bases, with 10 bases between the two germline ends. This CDR3 is CASSWSQNEQFF. CDR3 DNA sequence: TGTGCCAGCAGCTGGAGTCAGAATGAGCAGTTCTTC.

This clone was recorded a few times. V usage is TRBV6-5 and J usage is TRBJ2-3; 7 nucleotides line up with TRBD2. V shed 8 bases and J 4 bases; nucleotides not matched to a gene: 12. Germline V gene sequence: CDR1 MNHEY, CDR2 SVGAGI. The CDR3 is 15 residues long. CDR3 bases: TGTGCCAGCGACCCTCAGGGAGGGTCATCAGATACGCAGTATTTT. The encoded protein is CASDPQGGSSDTQYF.

The chain uses TRBV7-2 and TRBJ2-7, with D perhaps matching TRBD2 (5 bases). The CDR3 consists of 11 residues. The germline V and J ends were trimmed by 4 bases and 7 bases, with 8 bases remaining between them. Per the germline V gene, CDR1 is SGHTA and CDR2 is FQGNSA. CDR3 nucleotides: TGTGCCAGCAGCTCTGGCGGGGAGCAGTACTTC. It is translated as CASSSGGEQYF.

This chain connects TRBV7-2 to TRBJ2-7; TRBD1 agrees at 9 bases. Losses at the gene ends were 5 bases for V and 5 bases for J; bases not matched to a gene: 7. The CDR3 runs to 14 residues. CDR1 is SGHTA, CDR2 FQGNSA, per germline. The CDR3 protein is CASSLGQGTNEQYF. CDR3 DNA sequence: TGTGCCAGCAGCCTGGGACAGGGTACCAACGAGCAGTACTTC.

Only one count was recorded for this clone. This chain links TRBV5-4 with TRBJ2-3, with D possibly being TRBD2 (6 bases). Germline assignment: CDR1 SGHNT and CDR2 YYREEE (reference sequence). With 2 bases removed from V and 0 bases from J, the gap between germline ends came to 13 bases. The CDR3 runs 16 residues. Here the CDR3 reads CASSFSVGTSTDTQYF. The CDR3 nucleotides read TGTGCCAGCAGCTTCTCAGTGGGGACTAGCACAGATACGCAGTATTTT.